These 5 T cell receptor beta chains came from one sample sequenced in a study of blood T cells in healthy people across ages. Then a second PCR, running roughly 7 to 12 cycles, was carried out with a sample-barcoded 5' primer and a J-beta primer mix. TCRdb called the 5' RACE reads again in MiXCR, with one record for every CDR3 protein. The data hold 650,000 to 900,000 distinct CDR3 sequences, with roughly 60% observed a single time. Specimen: blood. These receptors were taken from a man younger than 40 in good health.

This rearrangement joins TRBV9 to TRBJ2-1; TRBD1 agrees at 7 bases. CDR1 and CDR2 from the germline V gene are SGDLS and YYNGEE. Trimming removed 3 bases from V and 8 bases from J; junction bases left unmatched: 8. The CDR3 totals 14 residues. The DNA for the CDR3 is TGTGCCAGCAGCGCCCGGACAGGAACCGATGAGCAGTTCTTC. It specifies CASSARTGTDEQFF. Combining the CDR3 with reference TRBV9 and TRBJ2-1 gives the whole variable domain DSGVTQTPKHLITATGQRVTLRCSPRSGDLSVYWYQQSLDQGLQFLIQYYNGEERAKGNILERFSAQQFPDLHSELNLSSLELGDSALYFCASSARTGTDEQFFGPGTRLTVL.

Ten or more counts support this clonotype. The chain is built from TRBV7-2 and TRBJ2-3; no reliable D call. The V gene's germline CDR1 is SGHTA and CDR2 FQGNSA. The CDR3 has 15 amino acids. V gave up 5 bases and J gave up 0 bases, with 12 bases separating them. The CDR3 loop reads CASSLRVMSTDTQYF. CDR3 in DNA: TGTGCCAGCAGCCTCCGCGTCATGAGCACAGATACGCAGTATTTT. Variable domain in full (rest from reference TRBV7-2 and TRBJ2-3): GAGVSQSPSNKVTEKGKDVELRCDPISGHTALYWYRQSLGQGLEFLIYFQGNSAPDKSGLPSDRFSAERTGGSVSTLTIQRTQQEDSAVYLCASSLRVMSTDTQYFGPGTRLTVL.

This clonotype was found a few times. This chain connects TRBV5-6 to TRBJ1-6, with D tentatively TRBD1 (6 bases). Trimming cost V 4 bases and J 7 bases, with 12 bases left between them. The CDR3 loop spans 14 amino acids. CDR1 SGHDT and CDR2 YYEEEE come from the germline V gene. As DNA, the CDR3 is TGTGCCAGCAGCCGGACAGCGGACAATTCACCCCTCCACTTT. Translated, it gives CASSRTADNSPLHF.

The chain combines TRBV27 with TRBJ2-1; weak D call: TRBD2 (6 bases). V was trimmed by 10 bases and J by 0 bases, leaving 16 bases between them. Germline values: CDR1 MNHEY, CDR2 SMNVEV (reference sequence). The CDR3 has 15 residues. The CDR3 loop reads CATNRPGDSYNEQFF. The CDR3 DNA sequence: TGTGCCACCAACCGCCCGGGGGACTCCTACAATGAGCAGTTCTTC.

The V call is TRBV6-2 or TRBV6-3, the J call TRBJ2-5; tentative D call: TRBD1 (6 bases). The DNA end is a closer match to TRBJ2-7, so the J assignment may be wrong. The CDR3 loop spans 14 amino acids. Germline loops: CDR1 MNHEY, CDR2 SVGEGT. In nucleotides, the CDR3 is TGTGCCAGCAGTTACCAGGGGCTGACCTACGAGCAGTACTTC. The encoded protein is CASSYQGLTYEQYF.